The source of this T cell receptor beta chain is a study of monozygotic twins with cystic fibrosis. This table comes from immunoSEQ multiplex PCR, and its TCRdb copy is limited to in-frame clones, with some not included. The repertoire consists of about 30,000 clones, with around four fifths occurring once and the leading ten covering 0.88%. Study observations and caveats: Monozygotic CF twins shared more identical nucleotide clonotypes than unrelated patients.

The CDR3 contains 15 residues. Trimming left V 4 bases short and J 0 bases short, with 11 bases between. The germline gives CDR1 SGHNT, CDR2 YYREEE (reference sequence). Regarding this clone: Its matching antigen is unknown.

This clonotype was sampled from a girl aged 2-10 years with cystic fibrosis. The material sequenced was blood. The rearrangement links TRBV5-4 to TRBJ1-3, with no clear D. Here the CDR3 reads CASSVSTFSGNTIYF. The CDR3 region has the DNA TGTGCCAGCAGCGTCTCAACATTCTCTGGAAACACCATATATTTT.